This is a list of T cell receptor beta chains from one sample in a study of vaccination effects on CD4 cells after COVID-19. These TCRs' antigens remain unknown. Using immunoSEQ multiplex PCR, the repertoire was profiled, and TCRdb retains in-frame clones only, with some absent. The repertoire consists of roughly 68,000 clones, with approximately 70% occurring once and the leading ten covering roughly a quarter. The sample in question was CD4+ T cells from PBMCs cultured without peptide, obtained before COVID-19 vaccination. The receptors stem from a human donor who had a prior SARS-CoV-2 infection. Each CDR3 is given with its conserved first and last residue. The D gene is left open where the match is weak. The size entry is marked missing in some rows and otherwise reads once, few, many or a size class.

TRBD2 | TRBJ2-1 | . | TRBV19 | CASSKGSPGLPRYNEQFF | TGTGCCAGTAGTAAAGGGTCGCCGGGACTACCCCGCTACAATGAGCAGTTCTTC
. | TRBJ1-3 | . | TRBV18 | CASSPSTFSGNTIYF | TGTGCCAGCTCACCATCCACATTCTCTGGAAACACCATATATTTT
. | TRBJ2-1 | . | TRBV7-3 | CASSATTGLPDNEQFF | TGTGCCAGCAGCGCCACAACGGGACTCCCAGACAATGAGCAGTTCTTC
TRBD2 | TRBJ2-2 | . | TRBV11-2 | CASSLESLPSGDGELFF | TGTGCCAGCAGCTTAGAATCCCTACCTAGCGGGGACGGGGAGCTGTTTTTT
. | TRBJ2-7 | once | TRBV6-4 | CASSDSRQGPYYEQYF | TGTGCCAGCAGTGACTCCCGTCAGGGGCCATACTACGAGCAGTACTTC
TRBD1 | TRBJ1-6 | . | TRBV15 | CATSTGTAYSPLHF | TGTGCCACCAGCACCGGGACAGCCTATTCACCCCTCCACTTT
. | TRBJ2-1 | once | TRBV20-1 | CSARGIDEQFF | TGCAGTGCTAGAGGTATTGATGAGCAGTTCTTC
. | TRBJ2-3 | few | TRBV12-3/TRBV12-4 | CASSLWGADTQYF | TGTGCCAGCAGTTTGTGGGGGGCAGATACGCAGTATTTT
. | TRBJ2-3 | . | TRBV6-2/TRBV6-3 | CASTPGGTDTQYF | TGTGCCAGCACCCCTGGCGGCACAGATACGCAGTATTTT
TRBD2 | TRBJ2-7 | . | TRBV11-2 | CASSTARTSGRAEQYF | TGTGCCAGCAGTACAGCCCGGACTAGCGGGAGAGCCGAGCAGTACTTC
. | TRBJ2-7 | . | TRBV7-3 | CASSPRGATGVYEQYF | TGTGCCAGCAGCCCAAGGGGGGCGACAGGCGTCTACGAGCAGTACTTC
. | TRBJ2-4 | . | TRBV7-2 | CASSPTGQNIQYF | TGTGCCAGCAGCCCGACAGGACAAAACATTCAGTACTTC
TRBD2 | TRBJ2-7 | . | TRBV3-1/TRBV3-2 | CASSQDASGRAMDF | TGTGCCAGCAGCCAAGATGCTAGCGGGAGGGCCATGGACTTC
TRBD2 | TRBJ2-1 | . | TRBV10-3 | CAISDLVLAGRGEQFF | TGTGCCATCAGCGACCTCGTGTTAGCGGGACGCGGTGAGCAGTTCTTC
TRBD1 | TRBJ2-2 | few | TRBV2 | CASRAQGTGELFF | TGTGCCAGCAGGGCACAGGGGACCGGGGAGCTGTTTTTT
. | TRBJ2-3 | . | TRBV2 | CASSEAAATDTQYF | TGTGCCAGCAGTGAAGCGGCAGCCACAGATACGCAGTATTTT
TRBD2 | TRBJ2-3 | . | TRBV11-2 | CASSLVPGAGGTDTQYF | TGTGCCAGCAGCTTAGTCCCGGGAGCGGGAGGTACAGATACGCAGTATTTT
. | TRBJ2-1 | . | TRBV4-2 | CASSQVRGFGNEQFF | TGTGCCAGCAGCCAAGTGCGTGGGTTCGGTAATGAGCAGTTCTTC
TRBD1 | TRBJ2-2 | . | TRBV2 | CASKGAQAGELFF | TGTGCCAGCAAGGGGGCGCAGGCCGGGGAGCTGTTTTTT
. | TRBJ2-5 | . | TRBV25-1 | CASSESTAQETQYF | TGTGCCAGCAGTGAATCGACAGCTCAAGAGACCCAGTACTTC
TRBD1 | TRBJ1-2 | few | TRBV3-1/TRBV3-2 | CASSYRGLEGYTF | TGTGCCAGCAGTTACAGGGGGCTGGAGGGCTACACCTTC
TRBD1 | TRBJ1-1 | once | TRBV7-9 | CASSLVGQGREAFF | TGTGCCAGCAGCTTAGTGGGACAGGGCCGTGAAGCTTTCTTT
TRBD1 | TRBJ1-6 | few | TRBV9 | CASSSQGAQLHF | TGTGCCAGCAGCTCCCAGGGGGCACAGCTGCACTTT
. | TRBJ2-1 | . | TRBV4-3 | CASSHVRQGGNEQFF | TGCGCCAGCAGCCACGTAAGACAGGGAGGCAATGAGCAGTTCTTC
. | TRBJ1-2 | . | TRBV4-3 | CASSHLKMGSGTYGYTF | TGCGCCAGCAGCCACCTCAAGATGGGCTCCGGGACCTATGGCTACACCTTC
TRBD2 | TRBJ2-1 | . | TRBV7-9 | CASSSVAGGHGEQFF | TGTGCCAGCAGCTCGGTGGCGGGAGGGCATGGTGAGCAGTTCTTC
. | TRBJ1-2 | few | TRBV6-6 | CASSRDGRVEVYGYTF | TGTGCCAGCAGTCGGGACGGTAGGGTCGAAGTCTATGGCTACACCTTC
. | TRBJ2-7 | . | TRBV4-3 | CASSQDLVRVKDYEQYF | TGCGCCAGCAGCCAAGATCTGGTCCGGGTTAAGGACTACGAGCAGTACTTC
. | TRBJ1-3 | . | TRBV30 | CAWRPGGSSGNTIYF | TGTGCCTGGAGGCCGGGGGGGAGCTCTGGAAACACCATATATTTT
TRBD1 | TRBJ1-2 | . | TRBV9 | CASSATPGQGVYGYTF | TGTGCCAGCAGCGCCACTCCGGGACAGGGGGTCTATGGCTACACCTTC
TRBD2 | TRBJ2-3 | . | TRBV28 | CASSFLMTSGSYARAGGTDTQYF | TGTGCCAGCAGTTTCCTAATGACTAGCGGGAGCTACGCCCGGGCTGGGGGCACAGATACGCAGTATTTT
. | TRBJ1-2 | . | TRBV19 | CASRGTQPYYGYTF | TGTGCCAGTAGGGGGACTCAGCCGTACTATGGCTACACCTTC
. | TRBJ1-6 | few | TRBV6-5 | CASSYSRGGDSPLHF | TGTGCCAGCAGTTACTCGAGAGGGGGGGATTCACCCCTCCACTTT
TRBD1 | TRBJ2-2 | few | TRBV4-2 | CASSHAGTGSPSNTGELFF | TGTGCCAGCAGCCACGCCGGGACAGGGTCACCTTCGAACACCGGGGAGCTGTTTTTT
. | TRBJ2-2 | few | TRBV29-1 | CSVAASTSVNTGELFF | TGCAGCGTTGCGGCGTCCACGTCTGTGAACACCGGGGAGCTGTTTTTT
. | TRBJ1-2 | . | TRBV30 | CAWSVLAYSGYTF | TGTGCCTGGAGTGTACTCGCCTACTCAGGCTACACCTTC
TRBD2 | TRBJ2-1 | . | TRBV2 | CASKLAANNEQFF | TGTGCCAGCAAACTAGCGGCGAACAATGAGCAGTTCTTC
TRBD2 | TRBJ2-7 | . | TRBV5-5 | CASSLVGTSSYEQYF | TGTGCCAGCAGCTTGGTTGGGACTAGCTCCTACGAGCAGTACTTC
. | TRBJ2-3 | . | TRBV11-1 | CASTGTSDTQYF | TGTGCCAGCACCGGTACCTCAGATACGCAGTATTTT
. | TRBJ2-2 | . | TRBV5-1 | CASSLSLARNTGELFF | TGCGCCAGCAGCTTGTCCCTAGCGAGAAACACCGGGGAGCTGTTTTTT
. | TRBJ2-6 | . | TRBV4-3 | CASSQGVLSGANVLTF | TGCGCCAGCAGCCAAGGGGTTCTGTCTGGGGCCAACGTCCTGACTTTC
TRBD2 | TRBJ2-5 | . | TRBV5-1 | CASSLTSGSETQYF | TGCGCCAGCAGCTTGACTAGCGGGAGTGAGACCCAGTACTTC
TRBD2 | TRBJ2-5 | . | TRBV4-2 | CASRPGTSGQETQYF | TGTGCCAGCAGACCCGGGACTAGCGGGCAAGAGACCCAGTACTTC
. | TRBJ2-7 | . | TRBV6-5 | CASSFGGDVAYEQYF | TGTGCCAGCAGTTTTGGGGGAGATGTAGCCTACGAGCAGTACTTC
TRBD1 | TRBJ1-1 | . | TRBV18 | CASSPIQGASNTEAFF | TGTGCCAGCTCACCAATCCAGGGGGCCTCAAACACTGAAGCTTTCTTT
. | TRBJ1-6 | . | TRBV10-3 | CAISEPSGGYGSPLHF | TGTGCCATCAGTGAACCCTCCGGGGGTTATGGATCACCCCTCCACTTT